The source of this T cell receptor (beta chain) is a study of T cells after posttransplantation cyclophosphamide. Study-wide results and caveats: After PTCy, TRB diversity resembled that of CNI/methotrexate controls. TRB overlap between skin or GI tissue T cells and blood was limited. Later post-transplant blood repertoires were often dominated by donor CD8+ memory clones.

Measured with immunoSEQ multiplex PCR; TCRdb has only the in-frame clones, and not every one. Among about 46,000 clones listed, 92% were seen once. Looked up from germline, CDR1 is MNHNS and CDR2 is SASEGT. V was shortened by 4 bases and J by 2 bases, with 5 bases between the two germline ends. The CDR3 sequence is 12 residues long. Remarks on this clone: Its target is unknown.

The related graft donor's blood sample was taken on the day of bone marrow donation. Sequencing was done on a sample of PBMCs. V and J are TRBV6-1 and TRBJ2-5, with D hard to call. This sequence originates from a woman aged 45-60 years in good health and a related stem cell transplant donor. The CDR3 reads CASSVLQETQYF. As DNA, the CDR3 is TGTGCCAGCAGTGTCCTGCAAGAGACCCAGTACTTC.